This T cell receptor (beta chain) was documented in a study of blood T cell repertoires in COVID-19. This clone was observed a few times. Produced via immunoSEQ multiplex PCR; TCRdb's table is partial and in-frame only. The sample yields about 88,000 clones, about 90% seen once. Germline V gene sequence: CDR1 MNHEY, CDR2 SMNVEV (reference sequence). This CDR3 spans 14 amino acids. Trimming stripped 6 bases from V and 5 bases from J, with 11 bases between. This clonotype was obtained from a male donor with acute or convalescent COVID-19. The sample was peripheral blood. The chain carries TRBV27 and TRBJ1-6; D gene uncertain. This CDR3 is CASRENPNNSPLHF. In DNA form, the CDR3 reads TGTGCCAGCAGGGAGAACCCGAATAATTCACCCCTCCACTTT.